One TCR beta chain is described in this entry. In the study's own analysis: Estimates of nucleated cell counts were drawn from the amplification of reference gene primers. Profiling relied on immunoSEQ multiplex PCR, and the TCRdb table lists in-frame clones only, not all of them. That table gives V, J and clone size, and the DNA gave D and trimming. Among approximately 150,000 clones listed, 84% were seen once. This specimen belongs to a study of blood T cell repertoires in COVID-19. Study in general: The United States, Italy and Spain were the sources of the acute and convalescent COVID-19 samples. PBMCs, B-cell-depleted T cells, or T cells provided the cDNA or gDNA that made up the material.

This CDR3 spans 12 amino acids. Trimming removed 3 bases from V and 1 base from J, with 3 bases in between. The chain uses TRBV12-3 or TRBV12-4 and TRBJ1-2, with unresolved D. The sequence came from a man between 65 and 85 years old with acute or convalescent COVID-19. The specimen sequenced was peripheral blood. The DNA for the CDR3 is TGTGCCAGCAGTTTCATTAACTATGGCTACACCTTC. It specifies CASSFINYGYTF.